The sequence of this TCR beta chain was determined in a study of blood T cell repertoires in COVID-19. Sequencing used immunoSEQ multiplex PCR; TCRdb keeps in-frame clones, though not all of them. This sample has 100,000 to 150,000 clones; about nine tenths occur once, and the top ten carry around 3.7%. CDR3 length: 14 amino acids. After removal of 1 base from V and 4 bases from J, the junction contained 4 bases not matched to a gene. Germline CDR1 and CDR2: GTSNPN and SVGIG (reference sequence). This clonotype was obtained from a man over 45 with active COVID-19. V usage is TRBV30 and J usage is TRBJ1-5; 7 bases align to TRBD1. Sequencing was done on a sample of peripheral blood. CDR3: CAWSAGQVNQPQHF. CDR3 bases: TGTGCCTGGAGTGCCGGACAGGTAAATCAGCCCCAGCATTTT.